This TCR beta chain appears in the sequencing data of a study of T cell repertoires in cytomegalovirus infection. To note about this clonotype: The antigen remains unidentified.

TCRdb called the reads again in MiXCR, with one record for every CDR3 protein. The sample includes approximately 770,000 distinct CDR3 sequences, almost 30% of them seen just once. This sequence was found in a human donor in good health (CMV status not recorded). Some clones in this sample may be carry-over from other donors' samples. Sequenced material: cultured CD8+ T cells from PBMCs, taken from culture after CMV antigen stimulation.

CDR3 residues: CASSLDDRPDQPQHF. As DNA, the CDR3 is TGTGCCAGCAGCTTGGACGACAGGCCGGACCAGCCCCAGCATTTT. The V call is TRBV5-6, the J call TRBJ1-5; weak D call: TRBD1 (6 bases). Trimming removed 0 bases from V and 7 bases from J, with 14 bases in between. CDR1 is SGHDT and CDR2 is YYEEEE in the germline V gene. The CDR3 spans 15 residues.